This TCR beta chain was documented in a study of cytomegalovirus exposure and HLA in healthy donors. General study results and limits: An observed cluster of highly shared sequence variants was recorded as a likely sequencing artifact. TCR beta chain V- and J-gene trimming was linked, in a later analysis, to a missense variant in DCLRE1C. Using the classifier, cytomegalovirus status was reportedly diagnosed with high specificity and sensitivity.

This clone was detected only a few times. What it binds is not known. The CDR3 length is 15 residues. Looked up from germline, CDR1 is SNHLY and CDR2 is FYNNEI. Between the trimmed V and J ends, which lost 8 bases and 0 bases, there was a span of 14 bases. In the PCR, 60 Vbeta and 13 Jbeta primers were used. Profiling relied on immunoSEQ multiplex PCR, and the TCRdb table lists in-frame clones only, not all of them. The table has approximately 52,000 clones, 65% to 80% seen once. The clonotype originates from a man aged 35 to 55 in good health and CMV-seropositive. Specimen: PBMCs. This chain uses TRBV2 with TRBJ1-3; D perhaps matches TRBD1 (5 bases). The CDR3 is CASGGWASSGNTIYF. As DNA, the CDR3 is TGTGCCAGCGGGGGGTGGGCCTCCTCTGGAAACACCATATATTTT.